The table lists the clone carrying this TCR beta chain with a few counts. The data belong to a study of T-cell memory formation after mild COVID-19. MiXCR, applied by TCRdb to the 5' RACE reads, yields one record per CDR3 protein. The sample records fewer than 250,000 distinct CDR3 sequences, about 16% being singletons. The clonotype comes from an adult woman who had mild COVID-19 (a few samples of this study predate the infection). Cell type and time point are not known. Source material: PBMCs or a T cell subset sorted from them (not recorded which).

The CDR3 loop reads CASSLWGFLGTEAFF. The CDR3 coding sequence is TGTGCCAGCAGTTTATGGGGGTTTTTGGGCACTGAAGCTTTCTTT. The rearrangement links TRBV27 to TRBJ1-1, with D possibly matching TRBD1 (5 bases). Germline V CDR1 and CDR2: MNHEY, SMNVEV (reference sequence). Trimming took off 1 base at V and 4 bases at J, with 13 bases between the two ends. CDR3 length: 15 amino acids.